This T cell receptor beta chain was profiled in a study of T cell responses to AZD1222 COVID-19 vaccine. Concerning this clone itself: Its matching antigen is unknown.

This CDR3 is built from 14 residues. CDR1 LNHDA and CDR2 SQIVND come from the germline V gene (reference sequence). V was pared by 3 bases and J by 0 bases, with 9 bases between. Sequencing used immunoSEQ multiplex PCR; TCRdb keeps in-frame clones, though not all of them. There are 100,000 to 150,000 clones in the sample; just over 90% occur only once, and around 0.99% lies in the top ten. Findings and limits, study-wide: Recipients of AZD1222 seropositive at baseline numbered only five or six. Vaccine-associated CD4 TCRs ranged over spike, dominating at 160-218 and 743-854.

Some second doses came at about 4 weeks and others at about 12 weeks; these were pooled. This chain joins TRBV19 and TRBJ2-7; perhaps TRBD2 as D (5 bases). The TCR originated in an adult who received the AZD1222 COVID-19 vaccine. The starting material was peripheral blood, obtained 28 days after the second AZD1222 dose. CDR3 loop: CASSMRDSSYEQYF. CDR3 in DNA: TGTGCCAGTAGTATGAGGGATAGCTCCTACGAGCAGTACTTC.